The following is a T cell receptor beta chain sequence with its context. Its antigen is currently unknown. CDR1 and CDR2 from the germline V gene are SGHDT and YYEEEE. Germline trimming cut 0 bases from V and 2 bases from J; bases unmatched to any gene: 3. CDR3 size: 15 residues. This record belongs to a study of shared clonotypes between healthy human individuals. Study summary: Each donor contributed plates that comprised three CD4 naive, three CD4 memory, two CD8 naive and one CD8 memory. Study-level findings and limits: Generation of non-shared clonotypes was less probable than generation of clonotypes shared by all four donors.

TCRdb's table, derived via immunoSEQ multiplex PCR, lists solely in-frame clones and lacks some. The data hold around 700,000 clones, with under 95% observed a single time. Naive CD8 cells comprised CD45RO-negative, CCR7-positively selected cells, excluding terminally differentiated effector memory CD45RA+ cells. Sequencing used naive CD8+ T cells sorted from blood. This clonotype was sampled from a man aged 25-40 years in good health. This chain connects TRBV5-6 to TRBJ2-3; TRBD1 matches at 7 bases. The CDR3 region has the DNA TGTGCCAGCAGCTTGGTGACAGGGCCCACAGATACGCAGTATTTT. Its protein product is CASSLVTGPTDTQYF.